Given below is one T cell receptor (beta chain) in context. The CDR3 has 15 residues. Germline trimming cut 2 bases from V and 5 bases from J; bases unmatched to any gene: 5. Per germline, CDR1 MNHEY and CDR2 SVGAGI. This record comes from a study of blood T cell repertoires in COVID-19. This table comes from immunoSEQ multiplex PCR, and its TCRdb copy is limited to in-frame clones, with some not included. The sample contains about 70,000 clones, about 90% of which appear only once. The sequenced sample consisted of peripheral blood. The TCR originated in a man in his sixties with acute or convalescent COVID-19. The chain uses TRBV6-5 and TRBJ1-4, with 7 bases lining up with TRBD1. CDR3 residues: CASSYRTGGNEKLFF. The CDR3 nucleotides are TGTGCCAGCAGTTACCGGACAGGAGGCAATGAAAAACTGTTTTTT.